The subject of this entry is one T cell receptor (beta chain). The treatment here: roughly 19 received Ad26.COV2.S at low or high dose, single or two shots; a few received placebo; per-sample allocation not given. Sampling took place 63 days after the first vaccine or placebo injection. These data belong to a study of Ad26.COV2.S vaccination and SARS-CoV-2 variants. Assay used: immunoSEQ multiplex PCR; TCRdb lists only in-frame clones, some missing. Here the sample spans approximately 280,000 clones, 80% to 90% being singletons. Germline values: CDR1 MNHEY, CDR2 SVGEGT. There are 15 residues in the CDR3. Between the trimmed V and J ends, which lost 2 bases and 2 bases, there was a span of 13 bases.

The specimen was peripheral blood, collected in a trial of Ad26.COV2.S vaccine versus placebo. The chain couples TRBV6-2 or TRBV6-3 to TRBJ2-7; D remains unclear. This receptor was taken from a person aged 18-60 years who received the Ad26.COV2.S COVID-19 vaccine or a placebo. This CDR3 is CASSYGQSTTYEQYF. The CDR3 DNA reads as TGTGCCAGCAGTTACGGGCAGTCAACCACCTACGAGCAGTACTTC.